This T cell receptor beta chain was sequenced during a study of monozygotic twins with inflammatory bowel disease. CDR3 length: 14 residues. Germline V gene data show CDR1 as MNHEY and CDR2 as SMNVEV (reference sequence). Reprocessing the 5' RACE reads, TCRdb reports a single entry for every CDR3 protein and omits DNA. This specimen shows fewer than 400,000 distinct CDR3 sequences; the ten leading clones hold 5.6%. The rearrangement uses TRBV27 and TRBJ1-5; TCRdb names TRBD1, which stays unverified in the absence of DNA. Sequenced input: blood. The TCR was taken from a human donor with ulcerative colitis or Crohn's disease, or a healthy co-twin of an affected twin (not recorded which). The CDR3 is CASSFTGLGQPQHF.